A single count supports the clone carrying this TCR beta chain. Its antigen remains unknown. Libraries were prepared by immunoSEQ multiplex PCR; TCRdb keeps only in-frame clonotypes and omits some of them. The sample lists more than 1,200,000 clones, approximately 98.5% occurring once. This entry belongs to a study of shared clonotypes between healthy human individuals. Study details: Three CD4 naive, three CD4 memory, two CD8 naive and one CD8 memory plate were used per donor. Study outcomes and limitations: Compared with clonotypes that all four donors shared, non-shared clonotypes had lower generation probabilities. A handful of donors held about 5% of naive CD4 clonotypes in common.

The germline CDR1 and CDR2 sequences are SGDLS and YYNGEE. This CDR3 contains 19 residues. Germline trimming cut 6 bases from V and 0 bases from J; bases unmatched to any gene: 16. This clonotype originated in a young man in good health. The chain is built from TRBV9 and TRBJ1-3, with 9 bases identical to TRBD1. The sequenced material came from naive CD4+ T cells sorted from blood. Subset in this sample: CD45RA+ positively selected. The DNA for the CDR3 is TGTGCCAGCAAGTCAGTGAGGACAGGGGAATATGACTCTGGAAACACCATATATTTT. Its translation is CASKSVRTGEYDSGNTIYF.